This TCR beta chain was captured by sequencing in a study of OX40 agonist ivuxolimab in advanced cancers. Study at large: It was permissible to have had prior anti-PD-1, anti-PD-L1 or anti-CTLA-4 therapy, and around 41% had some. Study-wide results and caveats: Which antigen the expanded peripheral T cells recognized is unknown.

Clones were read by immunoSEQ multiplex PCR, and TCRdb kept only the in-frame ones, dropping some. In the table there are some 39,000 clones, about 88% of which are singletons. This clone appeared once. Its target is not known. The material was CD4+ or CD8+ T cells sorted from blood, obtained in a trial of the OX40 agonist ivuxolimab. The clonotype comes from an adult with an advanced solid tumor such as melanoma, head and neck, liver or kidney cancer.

The chain's CDR3 is CASSRTVNYGYTF. The CDR3 region has the DNA TGCGCCAGCAGCCGGACAGTTAACTATGGCTACACCTTC. The chain couples TRBV4-1 to TRBJ1-2; perhaps TRBD1 as D (6 bases). The CDR3 is 13 amino acids. Trimming shortened V by 4 bases and J by 1 base, and 7 bases separated the two germline ends. Germline CDR1 MGHRA, CDR2 YSYEKL.